This T cell receptor beta chain was captured by sequencing in a study of T-cell memory formation after mild COVID-19. On the study more broadly: Largely donor-specific TCR clusters were found.

TCRdb itself ran the 5' RACE reads through MiXCR, one entry per CDR3 protein. The sample lists about 430,000 distinct CDR3 sequences; about 24% were seen once. From germline, CDR1 is KGHDR and CDR2 SFDVKD. Trimming pared 4 bases from V and 10 bases from J, leaving 19 bases between. The CDR3 runs to 15 residues. This sequence was found in an adult woman who had mild COVID-19 (a few samples of this study predate the infection). Cell type and time point are not known. Sequencing input: PBMCs or a T cell subset sorted from them (not recorded which). The chain is built from TRBV24-1 and TRBJ2-1; TRBD1 is a possible D gene (5 bases). The CDR3 loop reads CATSEAPVGAGEQFF. Here the CDR3 DNA reads TGTGCCACCAGTGAGGCACCCGTAGGGGCAGGGGAGCAGTTCTTC.